Below, 21 T cell receptor beta chains from the same sample are listed, as sequenced in a study of regulatory T cells in long-lasting Graves disease. Indicated time point: newly diagnosed GD, antithyroid drugs for less than 3 months. PBMC-derived RNA was used for the TCR library. Construction of the TCR beta libraries employed iRepertoire HTBI primers in conjunction with Arm-PCR of CDR3 regions. From the multiplex PCR reads, TCRdb called clonotypes with MiXCR, one entry per CDR3 protein. The sample shows 390,000 or so distinct CDR3 sequences, over 9.5% of them seen only once. These data were also filed under a second study, of T cells in Graves' hyperthyroidism and ophthalmopathy.

Sequenced material: peripheral blood mononuclear cells (PBMCs), taken at new diagnosis, from a patient treated with antithyroid drugs. These receptors all come from a woman aged 18 to 35 with Graves disease.

CDR3 coding DNA: TGTGCCAGTAGTATATCCACGAACACTGAAGCTTTCTTT. Amino acid sequence: CASSISTNTEAFF. The chain carries TRBV19 and TRBJ1-1, with unresolved D. The germline V and J ends were trimmed by 2 bases and 1 base, with 5 bases remaining between them. Germline values: CDR1 LNHDA, CDR2 SQIVND (reference sequence). The CDR3 is 13 amino acids.

In this sample, this clonotype turned up many times. The V call is TRBV3-1, the J call TRBJ1-2; 7 bases align to TRBD1. CDR3 length: 13 residues. Germline lookup yields CDR1 LGHDT and CDR2 YNNKEL (reference sequence). The V gene end was trimmed by 4 bases and the J gene end by 6 bases; junction bases not matched to a gene: 5. The CDR3 here is CASSRRGGNGYTF. In DNA, the CDR3 is TGTGCCAGCAGCCGCAGGGGGGGTAATGGCTACACCTTC.

The gene calls are TRBV12-5 and TRBJ1-1; possibly TRBD1 for D (6 bases). V gave up 1 base and J gave up 10 bases, with 19 bases separating them. CDR1 LGHNT and CDR2 FRNRAP come from the germline V gene. The length of the CDR3 is 15 residues. The CDR3 bases are TGTGCTAGTGGTTTGGCAGACAGGAGGGCTGGATTAGCTTTCTTT. Translation: CASGLADRRAGLAFF.

CDR3 nucleotide sequence: TGTGCCAGCAGTTCTAGACTAGCGGGAGGAAGGTCCTACGAGCAGTACTTC. Translation: CASSSRLAGGRSYEQYF. The V call is TRBV27, the J call TRBJ2-7, with 13 bases fitting TRBD2. The germline V gene has CDR1 MNHEY and CDR2 SMNVEV (reference sequence). This CDR3 is built from 17 residues. The ends lost 4 bases at V and 1 base at J; junction bases unmatched: 7.

This clonotype appeared many times. The genes are TRBV30 and TRBJ1-1; 7 nucleotides align to TRBD1. CDR1 is GTSNPN, CDR2 SVGIG, per germline (reference sequence). With V trimmed by 0 bases and J by 1 base, 11 bases remained unmatched. This CDR3 spans 17 amino acids. The CDR3 bases are TGTGCCTGGAGTGTACAGGGTCCGGGACAGAGGAACACTGAAGCTTTCTTT. Encoded protein: CAWSVQGPGQRNTEAFF.

The CDR3: CATLTAGMGDEQFF. In DNA form, the CDR3 reads TGCGCCACCCTAACGGCGGGAATGGGCGATGAGCAGTTCTTC. The V call is TRBV10-2, the J call TRBJ2-1; D may be TRBD2 (6 bases). The V end was cut by 10 bases, the J end by 8 bases, with 21 bases between. CDR1 and CDR2 (germline): WSHSY, SAAADI. The CDR3 contains 14 residues.

This clonotype has a count of ten or more. The chain has TRBV11-2 and TRBJ1-2; D gene ambiguous. Trimming removed 1 base from V and 2 bases from J, with 8 bases in between. Per germline, CDR1 SGHAT and CDR2 FQNNGV. This CDR3 has 14 residues. This CDR3 reads CASSLVLGNYGYTF. The CDR3 DNA follows: TGTGCCAGCAGCTTAGTTTTGGGGAACTATGGCTACACCTTC.

This clonotype has ten or more counts. J is TRBJ2-3 and V is TRBV27; D is unresolved. V lost 6 bases and J 6 bases, leaving 10 bases between the germline ends. This CDR3 has 12 residues. From germline, CDR1 is MNHEY and CDR2 SMNVEV (reference sequence). CDR3 DNA sequence: TGTGCCAGCAGACCTCGGTGGGATACGCAGTATTTT. It specifies CASRPRWDTQYF.

The chain joins TRBV3-1 to TRBJ2-3; TRBD2 aligns across 9 bases. The trim removed 6 bases at V and 3 bases at J, leaving 13 bases unmatched. There are 17 residues in the CDR3. Germline lookup yields CDR1 LGHDT and CDR2 YNNKEL (reference sequence). Here the CDR3 reads CASRNRHSGGGTDTQYF. For the CDR3, the DNA is TGTGCCAGCAGGAATAGACATAGCGGGGGTGGGACAGATACGCAGTATTTT.

The chain couples TRBV4-1 to TRBJ2-5; the match to TRBD2 covers 12 bases. Per germline, CDR1 MGHRA and CDR2 YSYEKL. With 4 bases clipped from V and 1 base from J, the junction kept 4 bases outside the gene matches. This CDR3 spans 16 amino acids. CDR3 bases: TGCGCCAGCAGCCGCGGACTAGCGGGATTCCAAGAGACCCAGTACTTC. This translates into CASSRGLAGFQETQYF.

DNA of the CDR3: TGTGCCAGCAGCTTGTCCATGAGGACCGAGCCCCAGCATTTT. Protein product: CASSLSMRTEPQHF. This chain links TRBV5-6 with TRBJ1-5; D unclear. CDR1 and CDR2 (germline): SGHDT, YYEEEE. Between the trimmed V and J ends, which lost 1 base and 8 bases, there was a span of 13 bases. The CDR3 sequence is 14 residues long.

This chain joins TRBV20-1 and TRBJ2-5, with 13 bases matching TRBD2. The CDR3 is made up of 16 amino acids. Germline values: CDR1 DFQATT, CDR2 SNEGSKA (reference sequence). Losses at the gene ends were 1 base for V and 5 bases for J; bases not matched to a gene: 7. CDR3 in amino acids: CSARGLAGGAVETQYF. The DNA of the CDR3 is TGCAGTGCTAGAGGACTAGCGGGAGGAGCGGTGGAGACCCAGTACTTC.

There are a few counts of this clonotype. This chain links TRBV10-2 with TRBJ2-4; TRBD2 matches at 8 bases. V was clipped by 2 bases and J by 1 base; unmatched bases: 1. CDR3 size: 15 residues. Germline CDR1 WSHSY, CDR2 SAAADI. The CDR3 here is CASSERGGAKNIQYF. DNA of the CDR3: TGCGCCAGCAGTGAGCGCGGGGGGGCCAAAAACATTCAGTACTTC.

The chain links TRBV4-3 to TRBJ2-5; the D is unclear. Trimming left V 1 base short and J 5 bases short, with 8 bases between. This CDR3 region has 13 residues. In germline, CDR1 is LGHNA, CDR2 YSLEER. CDR3 residues: CASSQAAEETQYF. Here the CDR3 DNA reads TGCGCCAGCAGCCAAGCCGCTGAGGAGACCCAGTACTTC.

A single count supports this clonotype. J is TRBJ1-5 and V is TRBV7-2; perhaps TRBD1 as D (5 bases). The V and J ends lost 3 bases and 9 bases respectively, with 15 bases between them. This CDR3 spans 14 amino acids. CDR1 is SGHTA and CDR2 is FQGNSA in the germline V gene. The CDR3 bases are TGTGCCAGCAGCTTGGGTCAGGGCTTTTTGCCCCAGCATTTT. As protein: CASSLGQGFLPQHF.

The chain employs TRBV20-1 and TRBJ1-3, with D perhaps matching TRBD1 (6 bases). The CDR3 consists of 18 residues. Per the germline V gene, CDR1 is DFQATT and CDR2 is SNEGSKA (reference sequence). V was clipped by 6 bases and J by 7 bases, with 31 bases between them. CDR3 region: CSALRRNRAFGSFNTIYF. In DNA form, the CDR3 reads TGCAGTGCCCTAAGGAGGAACAGGGCCTTCGGGTCTTTCAACACCATATATTTT.

The table lists this clonotype with many counts. This rearrangement joins TRBV24-1 to TRBJ2-1, with 8 bases lining up with TRBD2. V was clipped by 3 bases and J by 5 bases; unmatched bases: 14. This CDR3 contains 18 residues. CDR1 and CDR2 (germline): KGHDR, SFDVKD. CDR3 residues: CATSDPSGGLAGNNEQFF. CDR3 in DNA: TGTGCCACCAGTGATCCCTCCGGGGGGCTAGCGGGCAACAATGAGCAGTTCTTC.

The V call is TRBV11-2, the J call TRBJ2-1; D is unclear. This CDR3 spans 14 amino acids. V dropped 3 bases and J dropped 2 bases, with 8 bases sitting between them. Germline CDR1 is SGHAT and CDR2 is FQNNGV. CDR3 nucleotides: TGTGCCAGCAGCTTTCTCCGGGCCTACAATGAGCAGTTCTTC. This translates into CASSFLRAYNEQFF.

This clonotype has only a few counts. It may be a read error: a sequence one base away is much more abundant. The chain is built from TRBV19 and TRBJ1-1; D is perhaps TRBD1 (6 bases). The CDR3 length is 15 residues. Per the germline V gene, CDR1 is LNHDA and CDR2 is SQIVND (reference sequence). CDR3 coding DNA: TGTGCCAGTAGTATGGACAGCAGACCGAACACTGAAGCTCTCTTT. Translating it yields CASSMDSRPNTEALF.

Worth noting for this clonotype: At one boundary the junction diverges from the germline segment, which might be a read error. The genes are TRBV7-7 and TRBJ2-5; 14 positions agree with TRBD2. The CDR3 extends over 17 amino acids. Germline loops: CDR1 SSHAT, CDR2 FNYEAQ (reference sequence). The CDR3: CASSRTSGGPGGETQYF. CDR3 nucleotides: TGTGCTAGCAGCCGGACTAGCGGGGGGCCGGGCGGGGAGACCCAGTACTTC.

This clonotype was counted many times. The chain recombines TRBV28 with TRBJ2-7; 13 bases fit TRBD2. Unmatched junction bases numbered 20, after V lost 3 bases and J lost 0 bases. Germline V gene sequence: CDR1 MDHEN, CDR2 SYDVKM. The CDR3 is 22 amino acids. In nucleotides, the CDR3 is TGTGCCAGCAGTTTTTTCCCTTGGACTAGCGGGAGCCATGAGATCAGCTCCTACGAGCAGTACTTC. It specifies CASSFFPWTSGSHEISSYEQYF.